This entry concerns a single TCR beta chain. The antigen is undetermined. These data are taken from a study of cytomegalovirus exposure and HLA in healthy donors. Study outcomes and limitations: Productive status was seen about 87% or about 30% of the time for most TCR beta V segments in an earlier analysis. DRB1 showed the most TCR associations and HLA-C the fewest in a later analysis, as rates varied by HLA locus.

This PCR relied on a set of 60 Vbeta primers and 13 Jbeta primers. In the authors' methods: Tens of millions of unique TCR beta chains, 9 million to 11 million shared, were counted in a later analysis. Profiled with immunoSEQ multiplex PCR; TCRdb holds only in-frame clones, not every one. V and J calls and clone size are copied from that table; D and trimming were computed from the DNA. This listing includes roughly 100,000 clones. The CDR3 has 11 residues. Germline V gene lookup returns CDR1 SQVTM and CDR2 ANQGSEA. V gave up 7 bases and J gave up 6 bases; unmatched junction bases: 3. Sequencing was performed on PBMCs. This sequence was found in a man over 45 in good health and CMV-seronegative. The rearrangement links TRBV29-1 to TRBJ1-1, with 9 bases fitting TRBD1. CDR3 DNA sequence: TGCAGCGCTGGGGACAGGGCTGAAGCTTTCTTT. Translation: CSAGDRAEAFF.